The sequence of this TCR beta chain was determined in a study of control samples from healthy donors and cancer patients. The sample holds one count of this clone. Generated by immunoSEQ multiplex PCR, the TCRdb table keeps only in-frame clones and is missing some. The sample includes about 150,000 clones, 75% to 90% seen only once; the top ten take 4% to 5.5%. The sequenced sample was blood. This clonotype was obtained from a man aged 25-45 years in good health.

The CDR3 spells CASSPGGRYEQYF. The CDR3 DNA is TGTGCCAGCAGCCCTGGGGGTCGGTACGAGCAGTACTTC. The chain links TRBV11-2 to TRBJ2-7, with D perhaps given as TRBD1 or TRBD2 (5 bases each). The CDR3 extends over 13 amino acids. V was trimmed by 5 bases and J by 4 bases, leaving 12 bases between them. Germline loops: CDR1 SGHAT, CDR2 FQNNGV.